This paragraph reports one T cell receptor beta chain. Trimming removed 0 bases at V and 1 base at J, with 13 bases between. Germline CDR1 GTSNPN, CDR2 SVGIG (reference sequence). There are 15 residues in the CDR3. The source of the sample is a study of cytomegalovirus exposure and HLA in healthy donors. The PCR employed 60 Vbeta primers together with 13 Jbeta primers. The method was immunoSEQ multiplex PCR; TCRdb's version includes in-frame clones alone and lacks a portion of them. The sample holds about 140,000 clones, about 77% seen once. The chain carries TRBV30 and TRBJ2-7; D remains unclear. This TCR came from a female donor in good health and CMV-seronegative. What was sequenced was PBMCs. The CDR3 coding sequence is TGTGCCTGGAGTGTAGGAGACGCCGTGTCCTACGAGCAGTACTTC. This codes for CAWSVGDAVSYEQYF.